The next 11 T cell receptor beta chains were all read from a single sample in a study of T-cell reconstitution after alpha-beta-depleted transplantation in children. The TCRbeta library incorporated unique molecular identifiers. TCRdb ran MiXCR on the PCR reads and lists one entry per CDR3 protein. The sample includes hundreds of thousands of distinct CDR3 sequences, approximately 30% seen only once; the top ten take around 2.4%. Sequenced here: PBMCs from the stem cell graft donor, sampled from the stem cell graft. Receptor source: a human donor who donated a stem cell graft to a child with aplastic anemia.

This clonotype appeared a few times. This chain joins TRBV20-1 and TRBJ2-5, with D uncertain. CDR3 length: 13 amino acids. The V end was cut by 0 bases, the J end by 5 bases, with 10 bases between. CDR1 and CDR2 (germline): DFQATT, SNEGSKA (reference sequence). This CDR3 reads CSARDTQYETQYF. The CDR3, as DNA: TGCAGTGCTAGAGATACGCAATACGAGACCCAGTACTTC.

In nucleotides, the CDR3 is TGTGCCAGCAGTTTAGAAGTAAGGACGGGCCTCGCTTACAATGAGCAGTTCTTC. It specifies CASSLEVRTGLAYNEQFF. This chain joins TRBV12-3 or TRBV12-4 and TRBJ2-1; no reliable D call. The length of the CDR3 is 18 residues. With 1 base removed from V and 4 bases from J, the gap between germline ends came to 20 bases.

This clonotype was seen more than once but under ten times. The V and J genes are TRBV10-3 and TRBJ1-4; D perhaps matches TRBD1 (6 bases). Germline V lookup: CDR1 ENHRY, CDR2 SYGVKD. Trimming pared 2 bases from V and 8 bases from J, leaving 12 bases between. This CDR3 region has 14 residues. CDR3 protein: CAISEPTTGEKLFF. As DNA, the CDR3 is TGTGCCATCAGTGAGCCAACTACAGGGGAAAAACTGTTTTTT.

The chain is built from TRBV18 and TRBJ2-7; D gene unclear. Germline V lookup: CDR1 KGHSH, CDR2 LQKENI. V lost 5 bases to trimming and J lost 4 bases, with 12 bases between them. This CDR3 contains 13 residues. The CDR3 is CASSKYTEYEQYF. DNA for the CDR3: TGTGCCAGCTCAAAATATACAGAGTACGAGCAGTACTTC.

V gene TRBV28 combines with J gene TRBJ2-5; D is undetermined. The length of the CDR3 is 15 residues. Germline values: CDR1 MDHEN, CDR2 SYDVKM. V lost 5 bases and J 4 bases, leaving 17 bases between the germline ends. The CDR3 here is CASSLLVLGPETQYF. The DNA for the CDR3 is TGTGCCAGCAGTCTTCTTGTTTTGGGCCCAGAGACCCAGTACTTC.

The chain joins TRBV5-1 to TRBJ1-5; D may be TRBD1 (5 bases). V gave up 0 bases and J gave up 6 bases, with 10 bases separating them. The CDR3 contains 14 residues. Germline CDR1 SGHRS, CDR2 YFSETQ. The chain's CDR3 is CASSLAGQGQPQHF. DNA for the CDR3: TGCGCCAGCAGCTTGGCGGGGCAGGGTCAGCCCCAGCATTTT.

This clonotype was recorded a few times. The rearrangement links TRBV6-5 to TRBJ2-1; D call uncertain. The germline gives CDR1 MNHEY, CDR2 SVGAGI. Trimming left V 0 bases short and J 8 bases short, with 11 bases between. The CDR3 spans 14 residues. The CDR3 loop reads CASSYSSRGDEQFF. CDR3 DNA: TGTGCCAGCAGTTACTCGTCTAGAGGCGATGAGCAGTTCTTC.

The V and J genes are TRBV28 and TRBJ2-3; the D gene is possibly TRBD2 (6 bases). This CDR3 is built from 16 residues. Germline V gene data show CDR1 as MDHEN and CDR2 as SYDVKM. V dropped 4 bases and J dropped 0 bases, with 14 bases sitting between them. The CDR3 spells CASSSWDSSSTDTQYF. In DNA, the CDR3 is TGTGCCAGCAGTTCTTGGGACTCTTCTAGCACAGATACGCAGTATTTT.

Points on this clonotype: Compared with germline, one end of the junction differs, possibly owing to a read error. V gene TRBV7-2 combines with J gene TRBJ2-3; 8 bases are a match to TRBD2. Per the germline V gene, CDR1 is SGHTA and CDR2 is FQGNSA. CDR3 length: 14 residues. For the CDR3, the DNA is TGTGCCAGCAGCTTAGGCTCGGCGGGAGGCCGTAGGAATTTT. Translated, it gives CASSLGSAGGRRNF.

The chain joins TRBV7-8 to TRBJ1-2; no clear D. V shed 5 bases and J shed 5 bases, with 9 bases lying between them. Per the germline V gene, CDR1 is SGHVS and CDR2 is FQNEAQ. This CDR3 is 12 amino acids long. CDR3 nucleotide sequence: TGTGCCAGCAGCCCAATGGTGTATGGCTACACCTTC. It yields the protein CASSPMVYGYTF.

V and J are TRBV20-1 and TRBJ2-3; 10 bases map to TRBD2. Germline V gives CDR1 DFQATT, CDR2 SNEGSKA (reference sequence). V gave up 0 bases and J gave up 3 bases; unmatched junction bases: 12. The CDR3 has 18 amino acids. DNA for the CDR3: TGCAGTGCTAGAGAACTATCTAGCGGGAGTTTCCTTACAGATACGCAGTATTTT. This codes for CSARELSSGSFLTDTQYF.